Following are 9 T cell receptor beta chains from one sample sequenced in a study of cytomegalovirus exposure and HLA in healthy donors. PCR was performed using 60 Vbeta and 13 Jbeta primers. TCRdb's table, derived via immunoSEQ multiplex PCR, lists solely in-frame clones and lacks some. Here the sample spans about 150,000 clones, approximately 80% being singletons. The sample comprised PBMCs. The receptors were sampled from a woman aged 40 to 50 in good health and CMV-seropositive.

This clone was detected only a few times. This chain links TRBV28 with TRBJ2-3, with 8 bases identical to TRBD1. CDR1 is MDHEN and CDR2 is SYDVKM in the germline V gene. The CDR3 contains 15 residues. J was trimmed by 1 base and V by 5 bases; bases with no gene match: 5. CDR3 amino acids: CASSPPGQGTDTQYF. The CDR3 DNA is TGTGCCAGCAGTCCTCCGGGACAGGGCACAGATACGCAGTATTTT.

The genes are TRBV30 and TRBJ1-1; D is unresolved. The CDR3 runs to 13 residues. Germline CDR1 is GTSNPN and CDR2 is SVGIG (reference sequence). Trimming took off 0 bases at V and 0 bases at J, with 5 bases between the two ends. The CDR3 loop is CAWSVSVNTEAFF. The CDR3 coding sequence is TGTGCCTGGAGTGTTTCGGTGAACACTGAAGCTTTCTTT.

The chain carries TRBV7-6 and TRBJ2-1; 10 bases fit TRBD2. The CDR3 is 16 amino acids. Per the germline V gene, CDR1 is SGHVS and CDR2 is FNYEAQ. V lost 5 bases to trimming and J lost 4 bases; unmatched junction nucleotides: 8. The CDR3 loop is CASSPRLAGEYNEQFF. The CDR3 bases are TGTGCCAGCAGCCCCCGCCTAGCGGGGGAGTACAATGAGCAGTTCTTC.

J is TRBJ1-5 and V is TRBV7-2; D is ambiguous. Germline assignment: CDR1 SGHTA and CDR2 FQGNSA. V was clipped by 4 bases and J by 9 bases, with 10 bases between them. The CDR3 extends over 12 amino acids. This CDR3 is CASSSPPGPQHF. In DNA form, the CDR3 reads TGTGCCAGCAGCTCCCCACCGGGGCCCCAGCATTTT.

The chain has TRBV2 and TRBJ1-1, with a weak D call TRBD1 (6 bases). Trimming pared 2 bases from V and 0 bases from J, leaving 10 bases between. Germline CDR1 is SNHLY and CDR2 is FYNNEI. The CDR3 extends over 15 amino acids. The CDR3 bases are TGTGCCAGCAGTGAACTGGACAGTTTGAACACTGAAGCTTTCTTT. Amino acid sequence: CASSELDSLNTEAFF.

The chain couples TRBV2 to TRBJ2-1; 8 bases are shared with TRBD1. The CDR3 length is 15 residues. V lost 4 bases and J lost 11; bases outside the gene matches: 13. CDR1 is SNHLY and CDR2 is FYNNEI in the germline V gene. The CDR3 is CASSVNRGLTSQQFF. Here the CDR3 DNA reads TGTGCCAGCAGTGTTAACAGGGGGTTGACCAGTCAGCAGTTCTTC.

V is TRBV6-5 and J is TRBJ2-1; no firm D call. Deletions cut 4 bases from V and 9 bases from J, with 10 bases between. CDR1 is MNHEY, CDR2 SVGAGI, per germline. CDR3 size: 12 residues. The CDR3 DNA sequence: TGTGCCAGCAGTTCCATAGCTAGTGAGCAGTTCTTC. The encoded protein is CASSSIASEQFF.

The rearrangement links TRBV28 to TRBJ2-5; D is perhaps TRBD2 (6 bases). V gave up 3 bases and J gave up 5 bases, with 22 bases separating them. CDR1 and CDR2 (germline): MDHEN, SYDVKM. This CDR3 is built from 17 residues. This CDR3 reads CASSFNGPRWGRETQYF. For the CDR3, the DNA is TGTGCCAGCAGTTTTAACGGCCCCCGTTGGGGGAGGGAGACCCAGTACTTC.

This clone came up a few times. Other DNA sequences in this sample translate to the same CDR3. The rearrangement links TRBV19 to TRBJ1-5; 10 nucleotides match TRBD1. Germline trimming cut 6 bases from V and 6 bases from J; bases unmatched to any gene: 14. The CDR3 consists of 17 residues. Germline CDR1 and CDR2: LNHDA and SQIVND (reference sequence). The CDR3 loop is CASSRNDGTGVRQPQHF. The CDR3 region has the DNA TGTGCCAGTAGCCGAAACGACGGGACAGGGGTACGTCAGCCCCAGCATTTT.